This T cell receptor (beta chain) emerged from a study of glioma-infiltrating T cells after dendritic cell vaccination. Study context: Treatment, given 2003 to 2012, was autologous tumor lysate-pulsed dendritic cell vaccination.

Primers: 60 V beta forward and 13 J beta reverse. Some clones are missing from TCRdb's copy, which holds only in-frame ones; the method was immunoSEQ multiplex PCR. The data contain some 90,000 clones, roughly 77% of them singletons. Germline CDR1 is MNHEY and CDR2 is SMNVEV (reference sequence). The trim removed 6 bases at V and 2 bases at J, leaving 4 bases unmatched. CDR3 length: 15 residues. Time point denoted: after dendritic cell vaccination, including at tumor progression/relapse. Blood PBMC samples: pre-vaccination, two weeks post third vaccination, and at tumor progression. The TCR comes from a human donor with glioblastoma. Sequences were derived from blood, sampled after dendritic cell vaccination. The chain has TRBV27 and TRBJ2-1, with TRBD2 identical over 10 bases. This chain's CDR3 is CASRITSGAYNEQFF. The DNA of the CDR3 is TGTGCCAGCAGAATTACTAGCGGGGCCTACAATGAGCAGTTCTTC.